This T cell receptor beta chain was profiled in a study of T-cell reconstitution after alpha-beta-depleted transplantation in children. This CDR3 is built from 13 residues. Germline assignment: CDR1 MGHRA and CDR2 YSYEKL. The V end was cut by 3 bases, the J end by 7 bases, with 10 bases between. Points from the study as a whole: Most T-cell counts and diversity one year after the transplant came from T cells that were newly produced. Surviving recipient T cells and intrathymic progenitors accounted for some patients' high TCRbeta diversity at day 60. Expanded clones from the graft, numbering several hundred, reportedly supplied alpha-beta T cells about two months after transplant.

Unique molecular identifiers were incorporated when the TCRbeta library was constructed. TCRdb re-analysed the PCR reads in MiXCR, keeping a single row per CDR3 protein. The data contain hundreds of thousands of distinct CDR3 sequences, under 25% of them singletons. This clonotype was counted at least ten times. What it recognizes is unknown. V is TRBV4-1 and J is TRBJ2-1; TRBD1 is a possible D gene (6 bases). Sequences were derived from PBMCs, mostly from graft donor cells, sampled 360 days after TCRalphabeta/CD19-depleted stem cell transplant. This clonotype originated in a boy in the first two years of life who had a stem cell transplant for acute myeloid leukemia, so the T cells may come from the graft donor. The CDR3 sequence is CASSHTRGNEQFF. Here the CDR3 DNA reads TGCGCCAGCAGCCATACGAGGGGGAATGAGCAGTTCTTC.